These 28 T cell receptor beta chains were sequenced from one sample in a study of OX40 agonist ivuxolimab in advanced cancers. Some clones are missing from TCRdb's copy, which holds only in-frame ones; the method was immunoSEQ multiplex PCR. Among more than 60,000 clones listed, around 87% were seen once. This specimen was CD4+ or CD8+ T cells sorted from blood, taken in a trial of the OX40 agonist ivuxolimab. Receptors were obtained from an adult with an advanced solid tumor such as melanoma, head and neck, liver or kidney cancer.

This rearrangement joins TRBV27 to TRBJ2-7; the match to TRBD2 covers 9 bases. In germline, CDR1 is MNHEY, CDR2 SMNVEV (reference sequence). The CDR3 sequence is 16 residues long. With V trimmed by 7 bases and J by 5 bases, 15 bases remained unmatched. CDR3 amino acids: CASTDRRGSGSHEQYF. CDR3 nucleotides: TGTGCCAGCACCGATCGCCGGGGTAGCGGGAGCCACGAGCAGTACTTC.

CDR3 residues: CAGDPGLAGVYEQYF. For the CDR3, the DNA is TGTGCCGGGGACCCTGGACTAGCGGGAGTCTACGAGCAGTACTTC. J is TRBJ2-7 and V is TRBV7-9; 13 bases align to TRBD2. This CDR3 is 15 amino acids long. The junction had 10 bases not matched to a gene; V was cut back by 11 bases and J by 3 bases. Germline CDR1 reads SEHNR; CDR2 reads FQNEAQ (reference sequence).

The V gene is TRBV9, the J gene TRBJ2-7; the D gene is possibly TRBD2 (5 bases). Trimming pared 0 bases from V and 5 bases from J, leaving 12 bases between. The V gene's germline CDR1 is SGDLS and CDR2 YYNGEE. The CDR3 contains 14 residues. The CDR3: CASSVGTPLNEQYF. The DNA for the CDR3 is TGTGCCAGCAGCGTAGGGACTCCCTTAAACGAGCAGTACTTC.

The CDR3 sequence: CAWSVGGGRTEAFF. The CDR3, as DNA: TGTGCCTGGAGTGTTGGCGGGGGACGCACTGAAGCTTTCTTT. The chain is built from TRBV30 and TRBJ1-1; TRBD1 is a possible D gene (5 bases). V shed 0 bases and J shed 4 bases, with 12 bases lying between them. The germline CDR1 and CDR2 sequences are GTSNPN and SVGIG (reference sequence). The CDR3 extends over 14 amino acids.

V and J are TRBV7-2 and TRBJ2-2; 8 nucleotides agree with TRBD2. This CDR3 comprises 14 residues. Germline V gives CDR1 SGHTA, CDR2 FQGNSA. V lost 5 bases, J lost 7 bases, and 6 bases stayed unmatched. DNA for the CDR3: TGTGCCAGCAGCCGGGGACTAGAGGTCGGGGAGCTGTTTTTT. It encodes CASSRGLEVGELFF.

This rearrangement joins TRBV29-1 to TRBJ2-7; no firm D call. The CDR3 is 11 amino acids. V was shortened by 4 bases and J by 3 bases, with 7 bases between the two germline ends. Germline V lookup: CDR1 SQVTM, CDR2 ANQGSEA. This CDR3 is CSVGTYYEQYF. The CDR3 DNA sequence: TGCAGCGTTGGGACCTACTACGAGCAGTACTTC.

This clone was found once. CDR3 protein: CASSLGQGIYEQYF. CDR3 DNA: TGTGCCAGCAGTCTGGGACAGGGGATCTACGAGCAGTACTTC. V gene TRBV28 combines with J gene TRBJ2-7; 10 bases agree with TRBD1. The CDR3 runs 14 residues. Germline V gives CDR1 MDHEN, CDR2 SYDVKM. V lost 5 bases to trimming and J lost 3 bases; unmatched junction nucleotides: 4.

The chain joins TRBV6-1 to TRBJ1-2; possibly TRBD1 for D (6 bases). CDR3 length: 15 amino acids. V was cut by 5 bases and J by 1 base, with 14 bases left in between. Germline CDR1 MNHNS, CDR2 SASEGT. The CDR3 here is CASSQRQANNYGYTF. CDR3 nucleotides: TGTGCCAGCAGTCAACGACAGGCGAATAACTATGGCTACACCTTC.

This sequence joins TRBV19 and TRBJ1-1, with 8 positions matching TRBD1. This CDR3 comprises 13 residues. Germline trimming cut 4 bases from V and 3 bases from J; bases unmatched to any gene: 1. The V gene's germline CDR1 is LNHDA and CDR2 SQIVND (reference sequence). The CDR3 DNA sequence: TGTGCCAGTAGTACGACAGGGGACACTGAAGCTTTCTTT. Residues: CASSTTGDTEAFF. Full variable domain (missing parts from reference TRBV19 and TRBJ1-1): DGGITQSPKYLFRKEGQNVTLSCEQNLNHDAMYWYRQDPGQGLRLIYYSQIVNDFQKGDIAEGYSVSREKKESFPLTVTSAQKNPTAFYLCASSTTGDTEAFFGQGTRLTVV.

This rearrangement joins TRBV15 to TRBJ1-1, with D hard to call. V was trimmed by 3 bases and J by 5 bases, leaving 13 bases between them. The CDR3 totals 14 residues. CDR1 LNHNV and CDR2 YYDKDF come from the germline V gene (reference sequence). CDR3 DNA sequence: TGTGCCACCAGCAGGAGACCCAAGAAAACTGAAGCTTTCTTT. This codes for CATSRRPKKTEAFF.

The chain joins TRBV5-1 to TRBJ1-1; D ambiguous. The CDR3 is 14 residues long. V lost 3 bases and J lost 1, with 10 bases in between. Looked up from germline, CDR1 is SGHRS and CDR2 is YFSETQ. The CDR3 coding sequence is TGCGCCAGCAGCTGGGTAGGCGAGAACACTGAAGCTTTCTTT. Translation: CASSWVGENTEAFF.

V is TRBV7-9 and J is TRBJ2-6; D gene unclear. Trimming took 0 bases from V and 0 from J, leaving 3 bases between them. From germline, CDR1 is SEHNR and CDR2 FQNEAQ (reference sequence). There are 15 residues in the CDR3. The CDR3 reads CASSLAPSGANVLTF. Here the CDR3 DNA reads TGTGCCAGCAGCTTAGCACCCTCTGGGGCCAACGTCCTGACTTTC.

The V gene is TRBV28, the J gene TRBJ2-1; D is possibly TRBD2 (6 bases). CDR1 is MDHEN and CDR2 is SYDVKM in the germline V gene. This CDR3 has 16 amino acids. The ends were cut back, 3 bases at V and 10 bases at J, with 22 bases in the middle. CDR3 nucleotide sequence: TGTGCCAGCAGTTTTGACGGGACTCGGGGAAGGAAGGAGCAGTTCTTC. As protein: CASSFDGTRGRKEQFF.

CDR3 bases: TGTGCCAGCAGTTTAGGCACGTATGGAAGCTACACCTTC. Translating it yields CASSLGTYGSYTF. V usage is TRBV28 and J usage is TRBJ1-2, with unresolved D. The CDR3 runs to 13 residues. V gave up 2 bases and J gave up 9 bases, with 13 bases separating them. Germline CDR1 and CDR2: MDHEN and SYDVKM.

This clone turned up a few times. CDR3 nucleotide sequence: TGCGCCAGCAGCTTGGACCTAGGCCCTGGATGGAGTGAGACCCAGTACTTC. This encodes CASSLDLGPGWSETQYF. The chain links TRBV5-1 to TRBJ2-5; the D is unclear. The V and J ends lost 0 bases and 5 bases respectively, with 20 bases between them. Germline CDR1 SGHRS, CDR2 YFSETQ. CDR3 length equals 17 residues.

A note on this clone: One end of the junction varies from germline; a read error may be responsible. The V call is TRBV2, the J call TRBJ2-2, with unresolved D. The CDR3 totals 13 residues. CDR1 and CDR2 from the germline V gene are SNHLY and FYNNEI. The CDR3 is CASREDNTGELFF. DNA of the CDR3: TGTGCCAGCAGGGAAGACAACACCGGGGAGCTGTTTTTT.

J is TRBJ2-1 and V is TRBV28; 9 bases line up with TRBD2. This CDR3 is 16 amino acids long. V shed 5 bases, J shed 0 bases, and the junction held 5 bases outside the gene matches. Germline-derived CDR1 and CDR2 are MDHEN and SYDVKM. For the CDR3, the DNA is TGTGCCAGCAGTCAAACGACTAGCGGCTCCTACAATGAGCAGTTCTTC. This translates into CASSQTTSGSYNEQFF.

The count of this clone is one. CDR3 DNA: TGTGCCAGCAGCTTGCCTCGGACTAGCGGGGGAGGCGAGACCCAGTACTTC. Translated, it gives CASSLPRTSGGGETQYF. The chain couples TRBV7-9 to TRBJ2-5; 13 bases line up with TRBD2. The germline V gene encodes CDR1 SEHNR and CDR2 FQNEAQ (reference sequence). The J segment lost 5 bases and the V segment lost 3 bases, leaving 9 bases of the junction unmatched. This CDR3 region has 17 residues.

DNA of the CDR3: TGCGCCAGCAGCTTGGCCGTCTTGAACACTGAAGCTTTCTTT. Encoded protein: CASSLAVLNTEAFF. The chain is built from TRBV5-1 and TRBJ1-1; D ambiguous. Germline V CDR1 and CDR2: SGHRS, YFSETQ. The CDR3 sequence is 14 residues long. The V and J ends lost 0 bases and 0 bases respectively, with 6 bases between them.

This chain connects TRBV7-3 to TRBJ2-5; D may be TRBD1 (5 bases). The J call may be faulty, since TRBJ2-7 better matches the DNA end. This CDR3 spans 15 amino acids. Germline V gives CDR1 SGHTA, CDR2 FQGTGA. In nucleotides, the CDR3 is TGTGCCAGCAGCTTACAGGCAGGGCCATCCTACGAGCAGTACTTC. Translating gives CASSLQAGPSYEQYF.

The chain recombines TRBV6-5 with TRBJ1-2; 7 nucleotides align to TRBD1. Germline CDR1 is MNHEY and CDR2 is SVGAGI. CDR3 length: 14 residues. The ends lost 2 bases at V and 3 bases at J; junction bases unmatched: 3. The CDR3 DNA follows: TGTGCCAGCAGTTACCAGGGGGGAGACTATGGCTACACCTTC. Translating it yields CASSYQGGDYGYTF.

The V gene is TRBV12-1, the J gene TRBJ2-5. TRBV12-1 is tagged as a pseudogene. This CDR3 is built from 17 residues. This CDR3 reads CASSFGTAGRGGETQYF. CDR3 coding DNA: TGTGCCAGCAGTTTCGGGACAGCGGGGCGGGGTGGGGAGACCCAGTACTTC.

The V and J genes are TRBV10-3 and TRBJ2-4; 7 bases line up with TRBD1. This CDR3 spans 17 amino acids. V trimming: 0 bases; J trimming: 7 bases; junction bases outside the gene matches: 12. The V gene's germline CDR1 is ENHRY and CDR2 SYGVKD. The CDR3, as DNA: TGTGCCATCAGTGAGTCCCTCCGAGGGGACAGCCCGAACATTCAGTACTTC. Translated: CAISESLRGDSPNIQYF.

The V call is TRBV5-4, the J call TRBJ1-2, with TRBD1 matching 8 bases. The CDR3 consists of 13 residues. Germline V gene lookup returns CDR1 SGHNT and CDR2 YYREEE (reference sequence). V dropped 4 bases and J dropped 8; count of bases not matched to a gene: 7. The CDR3 DNA reads TGTGCCAGCAGCCCGACAGGGGAGCGAGGCTACACCTTC. The encoded protein is CASSPTGERGYTF.

The chain combines TRBV4-1 with TRBJ2-3, with TRBD2 matching 9 bases. The CDR3 has 18 amino acids. The germline gives CDR1 MGHRA, CDR2 YSYEKL. The ends lost 0 bases at V and 5 bases at J; junction bases unmatched: 12. CDR3 DNA sequence: TGCGCCAGCAGCCAAGATTGGTATGAGGGACTAGCAAGAGATACGCAGTATTTT. It yields the protein CASSQDWYEGLARDTQYF.

The genes are TRBV6-5 and TRBJ1-2; D perhaps matches TRBD1 (5 bases). The germline gives CDR1 MNHEY, CDR2 SVGAGI. Deletions cut 7 bases from V and 5 bases from J, with 14 bases between. This CDR3 region has 13 residues. CDR3: CASTRDVQYGYTF. The CDR3 region has the DNA TGTGCCAGCACAAGGGACGTTCAATATGGCTACACCTTC.

The chain has TRBV7-9 and TRBJ1-4, with a possible D match to TRBD1 (6 bases). The CDR3 runs 14 residues. Germline assignment: CDR1 SEHNR and CDR2 FQNEAQ (reference sequence). V was cut by 4 bases and J by 3 bases, with 9 bases left in between. CDR3 DNA: TGTGCCAGCAGCTCGACAGGCTCTAATGAAAAACTGTTTTTT. It is translated as CASSSTGSNEKLFF.

The chain couples TRBV19 to TRBJ2-2; 8 bases fit TRBD2. CDR1 and CDR2 (germline): LNHDA, SQIVND (reference sequence). The CDR3 contains 15 residues. The ends lost 4 bases at V and 7 bases at J; junction bases unmatched: 8. The CDR3 is CASSKSGGRGGELFF. The CDR3 region has the DNA TGTGCCAGTAGTAAAAGCGGGGGCCGGGGCGGGGAGCTGTTTTTT.